This T cell receptor beta chain was sequenced for a study of metastatic and nonmetastatic thyroid tumors. Through MiXCR, TCRdb re-clonotyped the PCR reads. The top ten hold around two fifths of the sample, which has roughly 30,000 clones, 20% seen once. The J segment lost 5 bases and the V segment lost 2 bases, leaving 5 bases of the junction unmatched. Germline V gene sequence: CDR1 MNHNY, CDR2 SVGAGI (reference sequence). This CDR3 is built from 14 residues. There were no patients who had received any treatment before thyroid surgery. This clone was seen many times. The J gene is TRBJ2-5, the V gene TRBV6-6; 7 nucleotides match TRBD1. This clonotype was sampled from a female donor with papillary thyroid cancer or a benign thyroid nodule (not recorded which). Some clones in this sample may be carry-over from other donors' samples. The sequencing sample was made of blood. The CDR3 sequence: CASSYRDSRETQYF. The CDR3 DNA sequence: TGTGCCAGCAGTTACCGGGACAGTAGGGAGACCCAGTACTTC.